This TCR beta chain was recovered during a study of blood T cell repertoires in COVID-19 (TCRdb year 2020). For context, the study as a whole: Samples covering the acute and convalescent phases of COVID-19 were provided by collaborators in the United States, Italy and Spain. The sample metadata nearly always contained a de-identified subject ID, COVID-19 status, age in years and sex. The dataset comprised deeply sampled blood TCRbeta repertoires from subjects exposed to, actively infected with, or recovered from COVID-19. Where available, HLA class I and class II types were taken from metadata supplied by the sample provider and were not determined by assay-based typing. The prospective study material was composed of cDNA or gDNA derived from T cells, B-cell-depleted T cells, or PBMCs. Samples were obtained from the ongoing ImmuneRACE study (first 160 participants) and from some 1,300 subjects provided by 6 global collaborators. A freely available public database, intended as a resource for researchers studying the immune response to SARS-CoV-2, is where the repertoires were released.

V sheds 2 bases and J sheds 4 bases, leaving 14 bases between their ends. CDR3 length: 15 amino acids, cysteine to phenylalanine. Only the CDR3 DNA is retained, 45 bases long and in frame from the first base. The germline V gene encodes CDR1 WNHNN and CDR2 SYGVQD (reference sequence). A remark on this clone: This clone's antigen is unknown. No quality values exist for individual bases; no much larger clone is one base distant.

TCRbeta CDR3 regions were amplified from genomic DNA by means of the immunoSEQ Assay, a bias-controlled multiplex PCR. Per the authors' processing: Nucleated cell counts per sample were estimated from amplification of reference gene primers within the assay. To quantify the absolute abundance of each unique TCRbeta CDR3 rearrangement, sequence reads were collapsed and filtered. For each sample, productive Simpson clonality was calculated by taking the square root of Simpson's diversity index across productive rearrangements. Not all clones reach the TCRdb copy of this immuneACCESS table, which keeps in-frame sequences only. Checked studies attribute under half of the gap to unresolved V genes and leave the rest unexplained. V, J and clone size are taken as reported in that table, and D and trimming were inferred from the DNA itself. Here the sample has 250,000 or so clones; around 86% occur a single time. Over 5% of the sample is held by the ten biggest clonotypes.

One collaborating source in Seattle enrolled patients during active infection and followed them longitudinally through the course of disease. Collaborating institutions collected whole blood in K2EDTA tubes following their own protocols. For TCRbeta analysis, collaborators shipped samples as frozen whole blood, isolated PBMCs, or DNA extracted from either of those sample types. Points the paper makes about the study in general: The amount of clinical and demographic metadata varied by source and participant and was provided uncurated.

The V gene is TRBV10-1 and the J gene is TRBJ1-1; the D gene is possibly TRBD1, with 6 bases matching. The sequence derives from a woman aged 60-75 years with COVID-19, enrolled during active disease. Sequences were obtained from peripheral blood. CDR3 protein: CASSENGRGSTEAFF. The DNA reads TGCGCCAGCAGTGAGAATGGCAGGGGAAGCACTGAAGCTTTCTTT.